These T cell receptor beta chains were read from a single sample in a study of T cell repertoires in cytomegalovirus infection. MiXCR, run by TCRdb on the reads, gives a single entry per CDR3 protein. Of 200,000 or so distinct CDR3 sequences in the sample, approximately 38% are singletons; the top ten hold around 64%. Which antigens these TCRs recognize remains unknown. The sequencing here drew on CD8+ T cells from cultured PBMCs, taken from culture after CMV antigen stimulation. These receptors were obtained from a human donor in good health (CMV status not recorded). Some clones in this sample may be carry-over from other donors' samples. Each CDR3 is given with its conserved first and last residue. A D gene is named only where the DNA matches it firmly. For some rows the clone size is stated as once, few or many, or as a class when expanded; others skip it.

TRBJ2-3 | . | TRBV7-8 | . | CASSPRCRAGADTQYF | TGTGCAAGCAGCCCCCGGTGCAGGGCAGGGGCAGATACGCAGTATTTT
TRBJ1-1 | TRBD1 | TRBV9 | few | CASSADTGASTEAFF | TGTGCCAGCAGCGCCGATACAGGGGCTAGCACTGAAGCTTTCTTT
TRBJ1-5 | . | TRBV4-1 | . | CASSQRDRLGPQHF | TGCGCCAGCAGCCAAAGGGACCGCCTTGGGCCCCAGCATTTT
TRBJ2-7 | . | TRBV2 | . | CASSEGLGERVYEQYF | TGTGCCAGCAGTGAGGGTCTGGGGGAGAGGGTCTACGAGCAGTACTTC
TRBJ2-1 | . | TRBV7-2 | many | CASSPTGLSPGYNEQFF | TGTGCCAGCAGTCCGACCGGGCTGTCCCCAGGTTACAATGAGCAGTTCTTC
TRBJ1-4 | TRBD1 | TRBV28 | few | CVSSGSSGGQTMRKLFF | TGTGTCAGCAGTGGCTCCTCGGGGGGACAGACTATGAGGAAACTGTTTTTT
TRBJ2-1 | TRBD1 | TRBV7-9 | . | CASSPKQGFGNEQFF | TGTGCCAGCAGCCCCAAACAGGGGTTTGGCAATGAGCAGTTCTTC
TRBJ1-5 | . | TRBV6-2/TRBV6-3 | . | CASSPWDESNQPQHF | TGTGCCAGCAGCCCCTGGGACGAGAGCAATCAGCCCCAGCATTTT
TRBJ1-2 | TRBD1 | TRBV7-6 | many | CASSLERDRGNGYTF | TGTGCCAGCAGCTTAGAGCGGGACAGGGGTAATGGCTACACCTTC
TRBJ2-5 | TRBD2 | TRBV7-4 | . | CASSSPGTSGGGIQETQYF | TGTGCCAGCAGTTCGCCAGGGACTAGCGGGGGGGGCATCCAAGAGACCCAGTACTTC
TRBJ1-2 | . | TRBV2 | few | CASNDGTPELTHTF | TGTGCCAGCAATGACGGCACTCCTGAACTCACTCACACCTTC
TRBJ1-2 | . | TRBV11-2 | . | CASSPTGIYGYTF | TGTGCCAGCAGCCCTACAGGGATATATGGCTACACCTTC
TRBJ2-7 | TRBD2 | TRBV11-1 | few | CASSWTSGGYEQYF | TGTGCCAGCAGCTGGACTAGCGGGGGCTACGAGCAGTACTTC
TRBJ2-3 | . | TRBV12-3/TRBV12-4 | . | CASSATDTQYF | TGTGCCAGCTCAGCCACAGATACGCAGTATTTT
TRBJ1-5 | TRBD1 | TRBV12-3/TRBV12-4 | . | CASRYSGGGSNQPQHF | TGTGCCAGCAGGTACTCAGGGGGTGGGAGCAATCAGCCCCAGCATTTT
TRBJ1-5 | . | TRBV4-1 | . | CASSQGRGGVNQPQHF | TGCGCCAGCAGCCAAGGGCGAGGGGGAGTCAATCAGCCCCAGCATTTT
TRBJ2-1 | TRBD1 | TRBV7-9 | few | CASSPYGQGAFNEQFF | TGTGCCAGCAGCCCCTACGGACAGGGGGCGTTCAATGAGCAGTTCTTC
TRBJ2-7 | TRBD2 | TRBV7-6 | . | CASSLGVSGSYEQYF | TGTGCCAGCAGCTTAGGGGTTAGCGGGAGCTACGAGCAGTACTTC
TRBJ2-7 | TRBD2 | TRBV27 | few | CASSPNSGSNIHEQYF | TGTGCCAGCAGTCCAAATAGCGGGAGCAATATCCACGAGCAGTACTTC
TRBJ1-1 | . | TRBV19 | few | CASSPQILGKNTEAFF | TGTGCCAGTAGTCCTCAAATTCTCGGGAAGAACACTGAAGCTTTCTTT
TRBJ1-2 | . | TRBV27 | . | CASTPGGGAYGYTF | TGTGCCAGCACCCCCGGTGGCGGGGCCTATGGCTACACCTTC
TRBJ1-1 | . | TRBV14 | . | CASSQPNTEAFF | TGTGCCAGCAGCCAACCGAACACTGAAGCTTTCTTT
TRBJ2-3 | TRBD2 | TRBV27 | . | CASSWQTSGTTDTQYF | TGTGCCAGCAGTTGGCAGACTAGCGGGACGACAGATACGCAGTATTTT
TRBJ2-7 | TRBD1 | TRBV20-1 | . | CSAWTGEISEQYF | TGCAGTGCTTGGACAGGGGAAATTTCCGAGCAGTACTTC
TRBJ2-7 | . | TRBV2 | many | CASGWTDTYEQYF | TGTGCCAGCGGGTGGACAGACACCTACGAGCAGTACTTC
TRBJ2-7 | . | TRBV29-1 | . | CSVRDPPYEQYF | TGCAGCGTTCGGGACCCTCCCTACGAGCAGTACTTC
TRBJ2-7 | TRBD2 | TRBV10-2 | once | CASGAGVLFEQYF | TGCGCCAGCGGGGCGGGAGTCTTGTTCGAGCAGTACTTC
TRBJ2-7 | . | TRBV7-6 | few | CASSLDLTTNYEQYF | TGTGCCAGCAGCTTAGACTTGACTACCAACTACGAGCAGTACTTC
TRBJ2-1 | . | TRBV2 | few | CASSEGEGAAHEQFF | TGTGCCAGCAGTGAGGGTGAGGGAGCGGCACATGAGCAGTTCTTC
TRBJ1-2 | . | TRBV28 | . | CASSLGLLLNYGYTF | TGTGCCAGCAGTTTAGGACTTCTTCTAAACTATGGCTACACCTTC
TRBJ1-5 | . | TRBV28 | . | CASSPPGYSNQPQHF | TGTGCCAGCAGTCCCCCCGGGTATAGCAATCAGCCCCAGCATTTT
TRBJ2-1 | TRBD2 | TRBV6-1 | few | CASSHLPRTSGGNEQFF | TGTGCCAGCAGCCACCTTCCGAGGACTAGCGGGGGCAATGAGCAGTTCTTC
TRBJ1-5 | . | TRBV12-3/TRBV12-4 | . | CASSLKATGNQPQHF | TGTGCCAGCAGTTTAAAAGCAACAGGGAATCAGCCCCAGCATTTT
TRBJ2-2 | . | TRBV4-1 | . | CASSHLEGSPGELFF | TGCGCCAGCAGCCATTTGGAAGGTTCCCCCGGGGAGCTGTTTTTT
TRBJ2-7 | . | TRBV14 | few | CASSVRRGRGNEQYF | TGTGCCAGCAGCGTACGTCGGGGGAGAGGAAACGAGCAGTACTTC
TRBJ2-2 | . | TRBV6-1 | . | CASTQTNTGELFF | TGTGCCAGCACGCAAACGAACACCGGGGAGCTGTTTTTT
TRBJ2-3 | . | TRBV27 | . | CASRALEDTQYF | TGTGCCAGCAGGGCTTTAGAAGATACGCAGTATTTT
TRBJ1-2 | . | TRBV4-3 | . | CASSQAHYGYTF | TGCGCCAGCAGTCAAGCGCACTATGGCTACACCTTC
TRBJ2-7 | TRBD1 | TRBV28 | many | CASSLYLDRHDEQYF | TGTGCCAGCAGTTTATATTTGGACAGGCACGACGAGCAGTACTTC
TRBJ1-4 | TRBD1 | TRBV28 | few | CASSSSRQGPNEKLFF | TGTGCCAGCAGTTCGTCTCGACAGGGCCCGAATGAAAAACTGTTTTTT
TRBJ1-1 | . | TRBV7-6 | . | CASSFRVGDNTEAFF | TGTGCCAGCAGCTTCAGGGTAGGGGACAACACTGAAGCTTTCTTT
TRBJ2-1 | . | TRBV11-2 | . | CASSLNRGGINNEQFF | TGTGCCAGCAGCTTGAACAGGGGAGGAATAAACAATGAGCAGTTCTTC
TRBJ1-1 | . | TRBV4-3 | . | CASSQAGVLGNTEAFF | TGCGCCAGCAGCCAAGCAGGGGTGTTGGGGAACACTGAAGCTTTCTTT